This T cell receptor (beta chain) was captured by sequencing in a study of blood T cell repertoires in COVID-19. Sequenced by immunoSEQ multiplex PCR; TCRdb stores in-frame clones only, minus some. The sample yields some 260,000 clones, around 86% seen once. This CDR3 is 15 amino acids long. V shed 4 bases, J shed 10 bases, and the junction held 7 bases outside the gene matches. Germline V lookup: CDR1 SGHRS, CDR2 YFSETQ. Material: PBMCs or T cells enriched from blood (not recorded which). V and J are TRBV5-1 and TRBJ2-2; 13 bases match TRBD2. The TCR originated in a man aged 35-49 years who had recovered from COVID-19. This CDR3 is CASSPGLAGEEELFF. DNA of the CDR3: TGCGCCAGCAGCCCCGGACTAGCGGGGGAAGAGGAGCTGTTTTTT.